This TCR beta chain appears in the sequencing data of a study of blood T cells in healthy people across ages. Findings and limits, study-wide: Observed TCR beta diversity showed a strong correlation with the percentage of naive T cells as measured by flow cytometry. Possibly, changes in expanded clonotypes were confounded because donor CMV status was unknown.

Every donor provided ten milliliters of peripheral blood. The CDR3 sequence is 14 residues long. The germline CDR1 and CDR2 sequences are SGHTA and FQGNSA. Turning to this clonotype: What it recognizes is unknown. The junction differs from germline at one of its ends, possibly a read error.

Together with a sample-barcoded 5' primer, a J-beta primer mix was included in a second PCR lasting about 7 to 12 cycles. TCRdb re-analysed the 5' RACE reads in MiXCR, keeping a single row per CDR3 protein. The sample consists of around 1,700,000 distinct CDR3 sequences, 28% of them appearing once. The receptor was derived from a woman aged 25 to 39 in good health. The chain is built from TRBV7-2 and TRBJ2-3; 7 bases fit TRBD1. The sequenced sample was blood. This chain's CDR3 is CVSSGQDGTDTQYF. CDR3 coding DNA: TGTGTCAGCAGCGGACAGGATGGCACAGATACGCAGTATTTT.